Below, 22 T cell receptor beta chains from the same sample are listed, as sequenced in a study of blood T cell repertoires in COVID-19. Method: immunoSEQ multiplex PCR; TCRdb's copy keeps in-frame clones and lacks some. The repertoire consists of about 78,000 clones, with roughly 88% occurring once and the leading ten covering roughly 3%. The specimen was peripheral blood. These receptors were collected from a man between 65 and 85 years old with active or convalescent COVID-19.

The chain links TRBV10-1 to TRBJ1-3; D call uncertain. This CDR3 spans 15 amino acids. CDR1 is WNHNN, CDR2 SYGVQD, per germline (reference sequence). V lost 2 bases to trimming and J lost 2 bases, with 10 bases between them. CDR3 DNA sequence: TGCGCCAGCAGTGAGAAACCAGGCCCTGGAAACACCATATATTTT. Translation: CASSEKPGPGNTIYF.

The chain combines TRBV7-2 with TRBJ1-2; TRBD1 agrees at 7 bases. The trim removed 5 bases at V and 0 bases at J, leaving 3 bases unmatched. From germline, CDR1 is SGHTA and CDR2 FQGNSA. The CDR3 runs 14 residues. CDR3 loop: CASSLDRANYGYTF. The CDR3 DNA reads TGTGCCAGCAGCCTTGACAGGGCTAACTATGGCTACACCTTC.

This clone was found once. The chain joins TRBV18 to TRBJ2-1; tentative D call: TRBD2 (6 bases). Germline-derived CDR1 and CDR2 are KGHSH and LQKENI. This CDR3 comprises 15 residues. V lost 3 bases and J lost 4, with 13 bases in between. The chain's CDR3 is CASSPSGGTYNEQFF. The CDR3, as DNA: TGTGCCAGCTCACCTTCCGGGGGTACATACAATGAGCAGTTCTTC.

This clone is a singleton in its sample. The chain carries TRBV7-3 and TRBJ2-3; 7 nucleotides align to TRBD1. V lost 5 bases and J lost 2; bases outside the gene matches: 7. Germline V gene data show CDR1 as SGHTA and CDR2 as FQGTGA. This CDR3 is 15 amino acids long. The CDR3 spells CASSPRQGITDTQYF. The CDR3 DNA sequence: TGTGCCAGCAGCCCTCGACAGGGTATCACAGATACGCAGTATTTT. Filled out from reference TRBV7-3 and TRBJ2-3, the complete variable domain reads GAGVSQTPSNKVTEKGKYVELRCDPISGHTALYWYRQSLGQGPEFLIYFQGTGAADDSGLPNDRFFAVRPEGSVSTLKIQRTERGDSAVYLCASSPRQGITDTQYFGPGTRLTVL.

Regarding this clone: The sample contains more than one DNA sequence encoding this CDR3. The chain recombines TRBV19 with TRBJ2-1; 8 bases are shared with TRBD1. The V and J ends lost 3 bases and 3 bases, in that order; junction bases with no gene match: 4. The CDR3 is made up of 15 amino acids. Germline CDR1 LNHDA, CDR2 SQIVND (reference sequence). The CDR3 DNA reads TGTGCCAGTAGTATTACAGGGGGAAGCTACAATGAGCAGTTCTTC. This gives the protein CASSITGGSYNEQFF.

CDR3 in DNA: TGTGCCAGTAGTACATTAACAGGGACGAACACTGAAGCTTTCTTT. Its protein is CASSTLTGTNTEAFF. The rearrangement links TRBV19 to TRBJ1-1; tentatively, D is TRBD1 (6 bases). Germline values: CDR1 LNHDA, CDR2 SQIVND (reference sequence). The CDR3 runs to 15 residues. V was trimmed by 4 bases and J by 1 base, leaving 13 bases between them.

J is TRBJ2-5 and V is TRBV18; TRBD1 matches 10 bases. This CDR3 is 14 amino acids long. Germline lookup yields CDR1 KGHSH and CDR2 LQKENI. Unmatched junction bases numbered 2, after V lost 3 bases and J lost 4 bases. Here the CDR3 DNA reads TGTGCCAGCTCACCGACAGGGGGCTTAGAGACCCAGTACTTC. Amino acid sequence: CASSPTGGLETQYF.

The chain carries TRBV11-3 and TRBJ2-3; D is perhaps TRBD2 (6 bases). This CDR3 comprises 14 residues. V dropped 3 bases and J dropped 2 bases, with 9 bases sitting between them. Germline CDR1 is SGHNT and CDR2 is YENEEA. The CDR3 loop reads CASSFGGVTDTQYF. The CDR3 DNA follows: TGTGCCAGCAGCTTCGGGGGAGTCACAGATACGCAGTATTTT.

The chain is built from TRBV3-1 (or the pseudogene TRBV3-2) and TRBJ1-6; 8 bases match TRBD1. J was trimmed by 8 bases and V by 1 base; bases with no gene match: 7. CDR3 size: 16 residues. Germline V gene lookup returns CDR1 LGHDT and CDR2 YNNKEL (reference sequence). The CDR3 loop reads CASSQGLQGGYSPLHF. The CDR3 DNA is TGTGCCAGCAGCCAAGGCTTACAGGGGGGGTATTCACCCCTCCACTTT.

The chain couples TRBV7-9 to TRBJ2-1; possibly TRBD1 for D (6 bases). This CDR3 has 15 residues. The V gene's germline CDR1 is SEHNR and CDR2 FQNEAQ (reference sequence). The ends were cut back, 5 bases at V and 8 bases at J, with 19 bases in the middle. The chain's CDR3 is CASSQQQQGPDEQFF. DNA for the CDR3: TGTGCCAGCAGCCAACAACAACAGGGACCCGATGAGCAGTTCTTC.

The V and J genes are TRBV6-6 and TRBJ2-7; TRBD2 is a possible D gene (5 bases). The germline V gene has CDR1 MNHNY and CDR2 SVGAGI (reference sequence). V was cut by 2 bases and J by 1 base, with 9 bases left in between. The CDR3 totals 14 residues. CDR3 DNA: TGTGCCAGCAGTTACAGCGGACTTTCCTACGAGCAGTACTTC. Translated, it gives CASSYSGLSYEQYF.

The rearrangement links TRBV11-3 to TRBJ2-6; possible D gene TRBD2, 5 bases. The V end was cut by 7 bases, the J end by 2 bases, with 21 bases between. CDR3 length: 18 amino acids. Germline V lookup: CDR1 SGHNT, CDR2 YENEEA. The CDR3 DNA sequence: TGTGCCAGCACCCTCCCCGGAGGCAGGCGGACTGGGGCCAACGTCCTGACTTTC. Translating it yields CASTLPGGRRTGANVLTF.

The rearrangement links TRBV3-1 (or the pseudogene TRBV3-2) to TRBJ2-5; D perhaps matches TRBD1 (6 bases). Germline CDR1 reads LGHDT; CDR2 reads YNNKEL (reference sequence). V lost 2 bases, J lost 3 bases, and 7 bases lay in between. This CDR3 has 13 residues. The CDR3 loop reads CASSQHREETQYF. CDR3 coding DNA: TGTGCCAGCAGCCAACACAGGGAAGAGACCCAGTACTTC.

CDR3 loop: CASSLPKAGGASNEQFF. CDR3 DNA: TGTGCCAGCAGCTTACCTAAAGCGGGAGGGGCCTCGAATGAGCAGTTCTTC. The chain has TRBV5-4 and TRBJ2-1; 10 bases are shared with TRBD2. The CDR3 extends over 17 amino acids. Trimming removed 2 bases from V and 7 bases from J; junction bases left unmatched: 12. Germline V lookup: CDR1 SGHNT, CDR2 YYREEE (reference sequence).

The V gene is TRBV5-1, the J gene TRBJ2-1; 10 bases are shared with TRBD2. The CDR3 has 15 residues. Trimming at V came to 0 bases and at J to 9 bases, leaving 6 bases not matched to a gene. Germline V gene data show CDR1 as SGHRS and CDR2 as YFSETQ. This CDR3 reads CASSLGAGGSVEQFF. DNA for the CDR3: TGCGCCAGCAGCTTGGGAGCGGGGGGGAGCGTTGAGCAGTTCTTC. The full variable domain, its missing parts supplied by reference TRBV5-1 and TRBJ2-1, is KAGVTQTPRYLIKTRGQQVTLSCSPISGHRSVSWYQQTPGQGLQFLFEYFSETQRNKGNFPGRFSGRQFSNSRSEMNVSTLELGDSALYLCASSLGAGGSVEQFFGPGTRLTVL.

V gene TRBV30 combines with J gene TRBJ2-3; D call uncertain. The V end lost 2 bases, the J end lost 1 base, and 4 bases lay between the germline ends. CDR1 and CDR2 from the germline V gene are GTSNPN and SVGIG (reference sequence). This CDR3 is built from 12 residues. The CDR3 nucleotides read TGTGCCTGGAGTAGAGGCACAGATACGCAGTATTTT. Translated: CAWSRGTDTQYF.

The chain has TRBV28 and TRBJ1-4, with 7 bases identical to TRBD1. The CDR3 covers 12 residues. The V and J ends lost 6 bases and 5 bases, in that order; junction bases with no gene match: 0. Germline V gives CDR1 MDHEN, CDR2 SYDVKM. The CDR3 coding sequence is TGTGCCAGCAGACAGGGGAATGAAAAACTGTTTTTT. Encoded protein: CASRQGNEKLFF.

Only one count was recorded for this clone. The V call is TRBV3-1 (or the pseudogene TRBV3-2), the J call TRBJ2-7; 9 positions agree with TRBD1. This CDR3 comprises 14 residues. CDR1 is LGHDT and CDR2 is YNNKEL in the germline V gene (reference sequence). With 3 bases clipped from V and 0 bases from J, the junction kept 0 bases outside the gene matches. CDR3 nucleotide sequence: TGTGCCAGCAGCCAGACAGGGGGCTCCTACGAGCAGTACTTC. It is translated as CASSQTGGSYEQYF.

The rearrangement joins TRBV15 to TRBJ2-2; weak D call: TRBD1 (5 bases). V was pared by 7 bases and J by 1 base, with 10 bases between. The CDR3 has 14 residues. The germline V gene encodes CDR1 LNHNV and CDR2 YYDKDF (reference sequence). CDR3 region: CATKWGWNTGELFF. CDR3 nucleotide sequence: TGTGCCACCAAATGGGGCTGGAACACCGGGGAGCTGTTTTTT.

A note on this clone: At one boundary the junction diverges from the germline segment, which might be a read error. This chain links TRBV6-5 with TRBJ1-3; D is perhaps TRBD1 (5 bases). CDR1 and CDR2 (germline): MNHEY, SVGAGI. This CDR3 is 14 amino acids long. DNA of the CDR3: TGTGCCAGCAGTCCTCCAGGGACTGGAAGCACCATATATTTT. Protein product: CASSPPGTGSTIYF.

In its sample, this clone was seen once. The rearrangement uses TRBV13 and TRBJ2-3, with D perhaps TRBD1 (5 bases). The germline CDR1 and CDR2 sequences are PRHDT and FYEKMQ (reference sequence). V dropped 5 bases and J dropped 0 bases, with 12 bases sitting between them. This CDR3 spans 15 amino acids. CDR3 in DNA: TGTGCCAGCAGCCTCAGGGTCCCTAGCACAGATACGCAGTATTTT. Its protein product is CASSLRVPSTDTQYF. The full variable domain, with the rest looked up from reference TRBV13 and TRBJ2-3, is AAGVIQSPRHLIKEKRETATLKCYPIPRHDTVYWYQQGPGQDPQFLISFYEKMQSDKGSIPDRFSAQQFSDYHSELNMSSLELGDSALYFCASSLRVPSTDTQYFGPGTRLTVL.

The rearrangement links TRBV3-1 (or the pseudogene TRBV3-2) to TRBJ2-2; TRBD1 might be the D (6 bases). Between the trimmed V and J ends, which lost 1 base and 3 bases, there was a span of 12 bases. Germline-derived CDR1 and CDR2 are LGHDT and YNNKEL (reference sequence). The CDR3 totals 16 residues. This CDR3 is CASSQAQGIYTGELFF. CDR3 nucleotides: TGTGCCAGCAGCCAAGCACAGGGTATTTACACCGGGGAGCTGTTTTTT.